This TCR beta chain was identified in a study of T cells in Graves' hyperthyroidism and ophthalmopathy. For the study at large: Peripheral blood was secured at the point of initial diagnosis, before any treatment.

From RNA transcripts, TCR beta CDR3 regions were amplified. Primed by the HTBI set, a first-round RT-PCR was run on the TCR CDR3. TCRdb passed the multiplex PCR reads through MiXCR, listing each CDR3 protein once. The sample records 550,000 to 650,000 distinct CDR3 sequences, over 11% being singletons. The V segment lost 6 bases and the J segment 3 bases; nucleotides outside the gene matches: 13. This CDR3 contains 16 residues. The germline gives CDR1 DFQATT, CDR2 SNEGSKA (reference sequence). The chain is built from TRBV20-1 and TRBJ2-7; 11 bases are shared with TRBD2. The sequence was collected from a woman in her 30s with Graves' hyperthyroidism that later progressed to Graves' ophthalmopathy. Input material: blood. In nucleotides, the CDR3 is TGCAGTGCCAACCTAGCGGGAGGCGGTAAAGGCTACGAGCAGTACTTC. Translation gives CSANLAGGGKGYEQYF.